This T cell receptor (beta chain) was obtained from a study of blood T cell repertoires in COVID-19. Study overall: Material from acute and convalescent COVID-19 was sourced from the United States, Italy and Spain. The cDNA or gDNA used as material had been derived from T cells, B-cell-depleted T cells, or PBMCs.

V was pared by 2 bases and J by 7 bases, with 6 bases of the junction left unmatched. This CDR3 is 16 amino acids long. The germline gives CDR1 LGHNA, CDR2 YSLEER. Original data processing: For nucleated cells, counts were estimated from reference gene primer amplification. Data came from immunoSEQ multiplex PCR; TCRdb stores just in-frame clones and leaves some out. The DNA was the basis for D and trimming; V, J and clone size are from that table. Among approximately 210,000 clones listed, 80% to 90% were seen once. The material sequenced was peripheral blood. The rearrangement joins TRBV4-3 to TRBJ2-1; TRBD2 matches 12 bases. This sequence was found in a man in his thirties or forties who had recovered from COVID-19. CDR3 sequence reads: CASSQWSSGGANEQFF. For the CDR3, the DNA is TGCGCCAGCAGCCAATGGTCTAGCGGGGGGGCGAATGAGCAGTTCTTC.